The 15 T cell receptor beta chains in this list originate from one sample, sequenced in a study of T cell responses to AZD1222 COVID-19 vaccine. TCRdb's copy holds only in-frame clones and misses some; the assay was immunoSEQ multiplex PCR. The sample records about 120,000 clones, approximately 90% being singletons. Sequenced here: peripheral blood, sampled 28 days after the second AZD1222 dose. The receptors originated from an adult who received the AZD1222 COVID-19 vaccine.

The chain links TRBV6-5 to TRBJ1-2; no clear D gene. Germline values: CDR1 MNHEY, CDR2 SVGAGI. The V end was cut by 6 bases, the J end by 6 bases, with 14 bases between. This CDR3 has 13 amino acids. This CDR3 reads CASRLGRMDGYTF. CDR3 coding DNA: TGTGCCAGCAGGCTCGGACGTATGGATGGCTACACCTTC.

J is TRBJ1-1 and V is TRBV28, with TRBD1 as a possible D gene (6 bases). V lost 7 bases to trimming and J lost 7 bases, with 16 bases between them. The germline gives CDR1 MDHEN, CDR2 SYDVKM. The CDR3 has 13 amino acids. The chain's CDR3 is CASITTGLYEAFF. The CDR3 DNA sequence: TGTGCCAGCATAACAACAGGGCTCTATGAAGCTTTCTTT.

The CDR3 DNA reads as TGTGCCAGCAGCCCGGCCGGGATGAGGATGAACACTGAAGCTTTCTTT. Amino acids: CASSPAGMRMNTEAFF. The chain couples TRBV5-6 to TRBJ1-1; D is undetermined. Per germline, CDR1 SGHDT and CDR2 YYEEEE. This CDR3 is 16 amino acids long. V lost 4 bases, J lost 0 bases, and 16 bases lay in between.

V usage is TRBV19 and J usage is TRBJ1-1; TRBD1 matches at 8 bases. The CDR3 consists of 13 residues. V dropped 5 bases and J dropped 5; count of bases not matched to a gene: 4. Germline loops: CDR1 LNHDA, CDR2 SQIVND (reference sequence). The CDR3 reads CASSANRGTEAFF. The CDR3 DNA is TGTGCCAGTAGTGCAAACAGGGGGACTGAAGCTTTCTTT.

The CDR3 coding sequence is TGTGCCAGCAGCCAAGATCTCGCTAGCGGGGGGTACAATGAGCAGTTCTTC. Its translation is CASSQDLASGGYNEQFF. The chain couples TRBV3-1 (or the pseudogene TRBV3-2) to TRBJ2-1, with 11 bases identical to TRBD2. The germline V gene encodes CDR1 LGHDT and CDR2 YNNKEL (reference sequence). The CDR3 is 17 amino acids. V gave up 0 bases and J gave up 4 bases; unmatched junction bases: 5.

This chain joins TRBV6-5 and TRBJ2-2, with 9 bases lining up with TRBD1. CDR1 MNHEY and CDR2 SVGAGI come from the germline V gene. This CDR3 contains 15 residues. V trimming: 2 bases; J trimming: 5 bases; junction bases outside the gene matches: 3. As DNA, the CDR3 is TGTGCCAGCAGTTACGCGGGACAGGGAACCGGGGAGCTGTTTTTT. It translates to CASSYAGQGTGELFF.

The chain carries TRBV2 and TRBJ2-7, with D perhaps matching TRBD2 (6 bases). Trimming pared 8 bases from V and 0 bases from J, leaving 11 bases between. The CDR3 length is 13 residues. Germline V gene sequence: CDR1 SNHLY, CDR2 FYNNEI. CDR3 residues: CASFWDFSYEQYF. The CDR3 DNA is TGTGCCAGCTTTTGGGACTTCTCCTACGAGCAGTACTTC.

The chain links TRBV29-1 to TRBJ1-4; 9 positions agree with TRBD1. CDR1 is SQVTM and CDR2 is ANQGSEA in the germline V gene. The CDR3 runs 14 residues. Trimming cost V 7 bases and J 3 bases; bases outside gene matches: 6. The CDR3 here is CSGRQGGANEKLFF. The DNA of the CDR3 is TGCAGCGGTCGACAGGGGGGGGCTAATGAAAAACTGTTTTTT. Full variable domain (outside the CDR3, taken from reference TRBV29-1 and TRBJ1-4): SAVISQKPSRDICQRGTSLTIQCQVDSQVTMMFWYRQQPGQSLTLIATANQGSEATYESGFVIDKFPISRPNLTFSTLTVSNMSPEDSSIYLCSGRQGGANEKLFFGSGTQLSVL.

CDR3 loop: CASSPRWEGVSYGYTF. The CDR3 nucleotides read TGTGCCAGCAGCCCAAGGTGGGAGGGTGTCTCCTATGGCTACACCTTC. The rearrangement joins TRBV3-1 (or the pseudogene TRBV3-2) to TRBJ1-2; no clear D gene. Trimming took 4 bases from V and 4 from J, leaving 19 bases between them. CDR3 length equals 16 residues. Germline CDR1 reads LGHDT; CDR2 reads YNNKEL (reference sequence).

CDR3 amino acids: CASSQDLGAGAGYTF. The CDR3 nucleotides are TGTGCCAGCAGCCAAGATTTGGGGGCAGGGGCTGGCTACACCTTC. The V and J genes are TRBV3-1 (or the pseudogene TRBV3-2) and TRBJ1-2, with D perhaps matching TRBD1 (6 bases). This CDR3 has 15 amino acids. Trimming cost V 0 bases and J 7 bases, with 15 bases left between them. CDR1 is LGHDT, CDR2 YNNKEL, per germline (reference sequence).

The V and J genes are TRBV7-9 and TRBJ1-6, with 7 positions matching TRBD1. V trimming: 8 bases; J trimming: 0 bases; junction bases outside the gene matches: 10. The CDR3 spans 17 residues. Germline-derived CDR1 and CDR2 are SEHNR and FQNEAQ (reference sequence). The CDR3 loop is CASRQGGVSSYNSPLHF. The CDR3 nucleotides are TGTGCCAGCCGCCAAGGGGGCGTTAGCTCCTATAATTCACCCCTCCACTTT.

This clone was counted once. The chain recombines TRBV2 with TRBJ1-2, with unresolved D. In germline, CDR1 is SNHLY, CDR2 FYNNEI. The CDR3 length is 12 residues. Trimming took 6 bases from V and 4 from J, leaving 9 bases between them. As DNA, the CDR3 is TGTGCCAGCAGGTTGGAGAGCTATGGCTACACCTTC. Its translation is CASRLESYGYTF.

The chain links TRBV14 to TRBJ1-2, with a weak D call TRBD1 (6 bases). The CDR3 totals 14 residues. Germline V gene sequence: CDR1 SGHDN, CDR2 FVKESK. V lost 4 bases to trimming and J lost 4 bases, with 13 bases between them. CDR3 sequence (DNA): TGTGCCAGCAGCCCCGCAGGGGTTTTCTATGGCTACACCTTC. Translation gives CASSPAGVFYGYTF.

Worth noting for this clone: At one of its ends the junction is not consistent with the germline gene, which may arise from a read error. The CDR3 region is CVSSPAGVWNEQFF. The CDR3 nucleotides read TGTGTCAGCAGCCCCGCCGGGGTTTGGAATGAGCAGTTCTTC. This chain connects TRBV3-1 (or the pseudogene TRBV3-2) to TRBJ2-1; D may be TRBD2 (5 bases). This CDR3 comprises 14 residues. Germline-derived CDR1 and CDR2 are LGHDT and YNNKEL (reference sequence).

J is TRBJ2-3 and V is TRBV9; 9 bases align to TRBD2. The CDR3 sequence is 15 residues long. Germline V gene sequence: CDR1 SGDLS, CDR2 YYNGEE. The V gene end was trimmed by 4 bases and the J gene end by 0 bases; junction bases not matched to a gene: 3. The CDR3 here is CASSTSGPSTDTQYF. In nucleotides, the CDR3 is TGTGCCAGCAGCACTAGCGGGCCTAGCACAGATACGCAGTATTTT. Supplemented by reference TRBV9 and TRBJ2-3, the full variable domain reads DSGVTQTPKHLITATGQRVTLRCSPRSGDLSVYWYQQSLDQGLQFLIQYYNGEERAKGNILERFSAQQFPDLHSELNLSSLELGDSALYFCASSTSGPSTDTQYFGPGTRLTVL.